This paragraph reports one TCR beta chain. A read error may produce the germline difference seen at one junction end. The V gene's germline CDR1 is SEHNR and CDR2 FQNEAQ (reference sequence). CDR3 length equals 16 residues. This sample was taken from a study of blood T cell repertoires in COVID-19. Turning to the study itself: The United States, Italy and Spain supplied acute and convalescent COVID-19 samples.

Under the authors' procedure: Amplification with reference gene primers provided the estimates of nucleated cell counts. Produced via immunoSEQ multiplex PCR; TCRdb's table is partial and in-frame only. D and trimming were read from the DNA, whereas the V and J calls and clone size are those reported in that table. This table holds approximately 220,000 clones, around 89% found once. This study enrolled people aged about 18 to 100 from about 24 US geographic areas. Clinical history reported by participants formed the basis on which cohorts were assigned. The clonotype comes from a woman younger than 35 in a cohort exposed to, infected with or recovered from COVID-19 (not recorded which). V gene TRBV7-9 combines with J gene TRBJ2-1, with 11 bases aligning to TRBD2. The sequencing input was PBMCs or T cells enriched from blood (not recorded which). CDR3 protein: CASSIAGGPSYNEQFF. CDR3 nucleotides: TGTGCCAGCAGCATAGCGGGAGGGCCCTCCTACAATGAGCAGTTCTTC.